Shown below are 17 T cell receptor beta chains from a single sample sequenced in a study of blood T cell repertoires in COVID-19. Sequencing used immunoSEQ multiplex PCR; TCRdb keeps in-frame clones, though not all of them. Found here are around 180,000 clones, about 88% of them singletons; the top ten hold about 4.2%. What was sequenced was peripheral blood. These receptors came from a human donor in a cohort sampled during active COVID-19.

The chain carries TRBV5-1 and TRBJ1-2; D ambiguous. Germline values: CDR1 SGHRS, CDR2 YFSETQ. V was cut by 0 bases and J by 8 bases, with 17 bases left in between. This CDR3 is 15 amino acids long. CDR3 nucleotides: TGCGCCAGCAGCTTGGATCCCAGTGATTATGCCGGCTACACCTTC. Translating gives CASSLDPSDYAGYTF.

The chain employs TRBV29-1 and TRBJ1-3; D gene unclear. This CDR3 comprises 11 residues. Germline CDR1 and CDR2: SQVTM and ANQGSEA. V dropped 3 bases and J dropped 3 bases, with 3 bases sitting between them. The CDR3 loop reads CSVDSGNTIYF. CDR3 DNA: TGCAGCGTTGATAGTGGAAACACCATATATTTT.

The chain uses TRBV18 and TRBJ2-2, with 12 bases lining up with TRBD2. CDR1 and CDR2 (germline): KGHSH, LQKENI. The trim removed 3 bases at V and 5 bases at J, leaving 1 base unmatched. CDR3 length: 15 residues. The CDR3, as DNA: TGTGCCAGCTCACCCGGGACTAGCGGGACCGGGGAGCTGTTTTTT. This gives the protein CASSPGTSGTGELFF.

The rearrangement uses TRBV18 and TRBJ2-3; no firm D call. Germline V CDR1 and CDR2: KGHSH, LQKENI. The CDR3 sequence is 14 residues long. V lost 0 bases and J 1 base, leaving 5 bases between the germline ends. CDR3: CASSPPVGTDTQYF. Written as DNA, the CDR3 is TGTGCCAGCTCACCACCGGTAGGCACAGATACGCAGTATTTT. Complete variable domain (other parts from reference TRBV18 and TRBJ2-3): NAGVMQNPRHLVRRRGQEARLRCSPMKGHSHVYWYRQLPEEGLKFMVYLQKENIIDESGMPKERFSAEFPKEGPSILRIQQVVRGDSAAYFCASSPPVGTDTQYFGPGTRLTVL.

The chain links TRBV3-1 (or the pseudogene TRBV3-2) to TRBJ2-1, with D tentatively TRBD1 (5 bases). V was shortened by 7 bases and J by 3 bases, with 16 bases between the two germline ends. CDR1 is LGHDT, CDR2 YNNKEL, per germline (reference sequence). CDR3 length: 15 amino acids. CDR3: CASKRQPSLYNEQFF. For the CDR3, the DNA is TGTGCCAGCAAAAGACAGCCGTCCCTCTACAATGAGCAGTTCTTC.

The chain joins TRBV18 to TRBJ2-2, with D tentatively TRBD1 (6 bases). The CDR3 is made up of 15 amino acids. CDR1 is KGHSH, CDR2 LQKENI, per germline. V was shortened by 3 bases and J by 1 base, with 9 bases between the two germline ends. The CDR3 region is CASSPSTGNTGELFF. For the CDR3, the DNA is TGTGCCAGCTCACCTTCGACAGGGAACACCGGGGAGCTGTTTTTT.

This clone was counted between two and nine times. V and J are TRBV2 and TRBJ1-6; 8 nucleotides line up with TRBD1. Per the germline V gene, CDR1 is SNHLY and CDR2 is FYNNEI. This CDR3 contains 14 residues. V trimming: 6 bases; J trimming: 5 bases; junction bases outside the gene matches: 3. The CDR3 nucleotides read TGTGCCAGCAGCTTGGACAGGGATAATTCACCCCTCCACTTT. Protein sequence: CASSLDRDNSPLHF. The full variable domain, with the rest looked up from reference TRBV2 and TRBJ1-6, is EPEVTQTPSHQVTQMGQEVILRCVPISNHLYFYWYRQILGQKVEFLVSFYNNEISEKSEIFDDQFSVERPDGSNFTLKIRSTKLEDSAMYFCASSLDRDNSPLHFGNGTRLTVT.

V usage is TRBV6-6 and J usage is TRBJ1-2; maybe TRBD1 (6 bases). CDR1 MNHNY and CDR2 SVGAGI come from the germline V gene (reference sequence). The CDR3 has 13 residues. With 7 bases removed from V and 4 bases from J, the gap between germline ends came to 13 bases. The CDR3 loop is CASTQRDIYGYTF. The DNA for the CDR3 is TGTGCCAGCACCCAAAGGGACATCTATGGCTACACCTTC.

This CDR3 reads CASRRDRATNYEQYF. In DNA form, the CDR3 reads TGTGCCAGCAGACGGGACAGGGCTACGAACTACGAGCAGTACTTC. V gene TRBV27 combines with J gene TRBJ2-7; TRBD1 matches 9 bases. V was pared by 6 bases and J by 3 bases, with 9 bases of the junction left unmatched. The CDR3 has 15 amino acids. Germline V CDR1 and CDR2: MNHEY, SMNVEV (reference sequence).

The chain couples TRBV10-1 to TRBJ2-3; 10 nucleotides match TRBD2. Germline trimming cut 0 bases from V and 2 bases from J; bases unmatched to any gene: 2. The CDR3 runs to 16 residues. Germline V gene lookup returns CDR1 WNHNN and CDR2 SYGVQD (reference sequence). DNA of the CDR3: TGCGCCAGCAGTGAGTCGAGCGGGAGGGCCACAGATACGCAGTATTTT. It yields the protein CASSESSGRATDTQYF.

The chain employs TRBV6-4 and TRBJ2-5; 8 bases are a match to TRBD2. This CDR3 spans 15 amino acids. With V trimmed by 4 bases and J by 0 bases, 4 bases remained unmatched. Germline CDR1 reads MRHNA; CDR2 reads SNTAGT. Here the CDR3 DNA reads TGTGCCAGCAGTGTTACTAGCGGCGACCAAGAGACCCAGTACTTC. Encoded protein: CASSVTSGDQETQYF.

This chain uses TRBV2 with TRBJ2-7; 8 bases align to TRBD2. The trim removed 3 bases at V and 2 bases at J, leaving 12 bases unmatched. Germline V gene lookup returns CDR1 SNHLY and CDR2 FYNNEI. This CDR3 spans 17 amino acids. The CDR3 sequence is CASSDDPAGVLPYEQYF. Written as DNA, the CDR3 is TGTGCCAGCAGTGACGATCCAGCGGGAGTGCTCCCCTACGAGCAGTACTTC. Supplemented by reference TRBV2 and TRBJ2-7, the full variable domain reads EPEVTQTPSHQVTQMGQEVILRCVPISNHLYFYWYRQILGQKVEFLVSFYNNEISEKSEIFDDQFSVERPDGSNFTLKIRSTKLEDSAMYFCASSDDPAGVLPYEQYFGPGTRLTVT.

This chain uses TRBV2 with TRBJ1-1; no clear D gene. CDR1 and CDR2 (germline): SNHLY, FYNNEI. The CDR3 spans 15 residues. Trimming left V 8 bases short and J 0 bases short, with 16 bases between. The chain's CDR3 is CASGGQILMNTEAFF. The CDR3 region has the DNA TGTGCCAGCGGAGGTCAGATCCTAATGAACACTGAAGCTTTCTTT. The variable domain in full, with the rest retrieved from reference TRBV2 and TRBJ1-1, is EPEVTQTPSHQVTQMGQEVILRCVPISNHLYFYWYRQILGQKVEFLVSFYNNEISEKSEIFDDQFSVERPDGSNFTLKIRSTKLEDSAMYFCASGGQILMNTEAFFGQGTRLTVV.

The V call is TRBV19, the J call TRBJ1-4; 9 nucleotides agree with TRBD1. Germline V CDR1 and CDR2: LNHDA, SQIVND (reference sequence). The CDR3 length is 16 residues. Losses at the gene ends were 4 bases for V and 7 bases for J; bases not matched to a gene: 10. As DNA, the CDR3 is TGTGCCAGTAGTACTGGGCTGGGACAGGGTTTTGAAAAACTGTTTTTT. Encoded protein: CASSTGLGQGFEKLFF.

This clone was recorded only once. The J gene is TRBJ2-7, the V gene TRBV27, with D perhaps TRBD2 (6 bases). The CDR3 spans 15 residues. Trimming stripped 4 bases from V and 7 bases from J, with 20 bases between. Looked up from germline, CDR1 is MNHEY and CDR2 is SMNVEV (reference sequence). In nucleotides, the CDR3 is TGTGCCAGCAGTTCATTGGGGCTAGCGCCTAGGGAGCAGTACTTC. It codes for CASSSLGLAPREQYF.

This clone was found once. The V gene is TRBV5-8, the J gene TRBJ2-1; D perhaps matches TRBD2 (6 bases). The V end lost 7 bases, the J end lost 6 bases, and 14 bases lay between the germline ends. The CDR3 consists of 13 residues. The germline V gene encodes CDR1 SGHTS and CDR2 YDEGEE. The CDR3 DNA reads as TGTGCCAGCCTTTGGGGGAGGCCCAATGAGCAGTTCTTC. This translates into CASLWGRPNEQFF. Supplemented by reference TRBV5-8 and TRBJ2-1, the full variable domain reads EAGVTQSPTHLIKTRGQQATLRCSPISGHTSVYWYQQALGLGLQFLLWYDEGEERNRGNFPPRFSGRQFPNYSSELNVNALELEDSALYLCASLWGRPNEQFFGPGTRLTVL.

V gene TRBV5-4 combines with J gene TRBJ2-5; the match to TRBD2 covers 11 bases. Germline V gene sequence: CDR1 SGHNT, CDR2 YYREEE (reference sequence). J was trimmed by 5 bases and V by 4 bases; bases with no gene match: 7. The CDR3 runs to 15 residues. CDR3 protein: CASSLKTSGVETQYF. The DNA for the CDR3 is TGTGCCAGCAGCCTTAAGACTAGCGGGGTGGAGACCCAGTACTTC.